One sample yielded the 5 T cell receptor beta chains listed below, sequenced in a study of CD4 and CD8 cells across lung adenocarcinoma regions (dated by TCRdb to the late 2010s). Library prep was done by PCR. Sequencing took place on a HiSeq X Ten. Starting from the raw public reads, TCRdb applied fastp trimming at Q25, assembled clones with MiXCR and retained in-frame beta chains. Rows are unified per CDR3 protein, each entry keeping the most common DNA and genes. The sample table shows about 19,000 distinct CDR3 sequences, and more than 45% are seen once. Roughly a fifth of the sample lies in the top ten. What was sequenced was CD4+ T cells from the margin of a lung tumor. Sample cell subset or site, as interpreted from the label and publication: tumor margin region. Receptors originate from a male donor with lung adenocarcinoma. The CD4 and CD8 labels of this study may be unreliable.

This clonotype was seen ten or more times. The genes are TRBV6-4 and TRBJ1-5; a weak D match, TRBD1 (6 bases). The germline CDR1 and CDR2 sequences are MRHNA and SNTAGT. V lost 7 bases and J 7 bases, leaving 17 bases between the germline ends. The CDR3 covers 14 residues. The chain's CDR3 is CASNLRWGRQPQHF. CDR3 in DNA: TGTGCCAGCAACCTTCGTTGGGGGCGGCAGCCCCAGCATTTT.

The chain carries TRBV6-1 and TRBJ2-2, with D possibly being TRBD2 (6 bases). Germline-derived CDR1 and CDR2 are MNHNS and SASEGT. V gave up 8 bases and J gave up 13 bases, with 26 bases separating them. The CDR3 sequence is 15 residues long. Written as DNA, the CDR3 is TGTGCCAGCGGACTCCAGGCCGGGAGCCCCGAGACGCTGTTTTTT. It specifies CASGLQAGSPETLFF.

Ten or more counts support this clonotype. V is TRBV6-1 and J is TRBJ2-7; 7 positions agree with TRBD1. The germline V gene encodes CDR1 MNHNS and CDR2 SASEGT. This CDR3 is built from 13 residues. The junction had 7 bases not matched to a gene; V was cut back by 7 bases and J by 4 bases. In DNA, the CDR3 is TGTGCCAGCACCAAACAGGGGATTTACGAGCAGTACTTC. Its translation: CASTKQGIYEQYF.

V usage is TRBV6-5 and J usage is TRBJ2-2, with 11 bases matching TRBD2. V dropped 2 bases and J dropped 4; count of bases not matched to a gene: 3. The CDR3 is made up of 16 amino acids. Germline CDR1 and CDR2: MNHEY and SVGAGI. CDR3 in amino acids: CASSYSTSGSTGELFF. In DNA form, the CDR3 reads TGTGCCAGCAGTTACAGTACTAGCGGGAGCACCGGGGAGCTGTTTTTT.

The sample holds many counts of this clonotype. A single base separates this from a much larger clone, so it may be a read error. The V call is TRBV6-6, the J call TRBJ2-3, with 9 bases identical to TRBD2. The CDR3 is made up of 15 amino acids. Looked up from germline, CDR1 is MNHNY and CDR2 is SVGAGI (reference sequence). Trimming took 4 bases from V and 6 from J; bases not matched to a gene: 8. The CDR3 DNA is TGTGCCAGCAGTTTGCGCGGGGGGGCCCCGGATACGCAGTATTTT. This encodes CASSLRGGAPDTQYF.